This TCR beta chain was found in a study of control samples from healthy donors and cancer patients. The table came from immunoSEQ multiplex PCR; TCRdb's copy has only in-frame clones and leaves some out. Of some 250,000 clones in the sample, around 80% were seen once. The germline CDR1 and CDR2 sequences are SGHVS and FQNEAQ. The CDR3 extends over 16 amino acids. Between the trimmed V and J ends, which lost 4 bases and 1 base, there was a span of 14 bases. The source of this sequence is a woman aged 60 to 75 with lung cancer. Sequenced material: PBMCs. This chain connects TRBV7-8 to TRBJ1-5, with D possibly TRBD1 on 5 matching bases. DNA for the CDR3: TGTGCCAGCAGCTCCTACGGAGGGACGAGCAATCAGCCCCAGCATTTT. Translation gives CASSSYGGTSNQPQHF. Drawing the rest from reference TRBV7-8 and TRBJ1-5, the complete variable domain is GAGVSQSPRYKVAKRGQDVALRCDPISGHVSLFWYQQALGQGPEFLTYFQNEAQLDKSGLPSDRFFAERPEGSVSTLKIQRTQQEDSAVYLCASSSYGGTSNQPQHFGDGTRLSIL.